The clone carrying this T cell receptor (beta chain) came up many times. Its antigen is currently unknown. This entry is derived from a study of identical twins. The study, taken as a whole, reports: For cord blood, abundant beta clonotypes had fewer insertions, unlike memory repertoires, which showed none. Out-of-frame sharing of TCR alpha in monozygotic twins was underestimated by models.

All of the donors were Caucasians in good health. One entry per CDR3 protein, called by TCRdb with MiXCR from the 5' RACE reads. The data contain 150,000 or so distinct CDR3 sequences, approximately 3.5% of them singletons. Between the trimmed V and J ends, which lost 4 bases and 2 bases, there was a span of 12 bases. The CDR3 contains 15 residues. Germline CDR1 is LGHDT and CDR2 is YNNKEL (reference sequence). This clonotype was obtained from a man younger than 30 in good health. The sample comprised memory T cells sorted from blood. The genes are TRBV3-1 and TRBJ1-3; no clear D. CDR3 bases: TGTGCCAGCAGCCCCAAGAGACGAACTGGAAACACCATATATTTT. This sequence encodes CASSPKRRTGNTIYF. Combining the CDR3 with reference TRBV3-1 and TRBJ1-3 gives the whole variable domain DTAVSQTPKYLVTQMGNDKSIKCEQNLGHDTMYWYKQDSKKFLKIMFSYNNKELIINETVPNRFSPKSPDKAHLNLHINSLELGDSAVYFCASSPKRRTGNTIYFGEGSWLTVV.